The source of this T cell receptor (beta chain) is a study of glioma-infiltrating T cells after dendritic cell vaccination. Data came from immunoSEQ multiplex PCR; TCRdb stores just in-frame clones and leaves some out. The table records about 110,000 clones, around 89% of them present only once. Details on this clone: As yet, its antigen is unknown.

Points from the study as a whole: Higher TCR clonality did not directly relate to longer survival.

As to time point: after dendritic cell vaccination, including at tumor progression/relapse. Trimming stripped 3 bases from V and 7 bases from J, with 12 bases between. Per the germline V gene, CDR1 is MRHNA and CDR2 is SNTAGT. The CDR3 length is 13 residues. The material was blood, obtained after dendritic cell vaccination. This TCR was recovered from a human donor with glioblastoma. V and J are TRBV6-4 and TRBJ1-1; D uncertain. This CDR3 is CASSDGWGGEAFF. The CDR3 DNA reads as TGTGCCAGCAGTGATGGTTGGGGAGGTGAAGCTTTCTTT.